The entry that follows covers one T cell receptor (beta chain) sequence. This sample stems from a study of identifying expanded T cells in peripheral blood. Here immunoSEQ multiplex PCR was the method, and the copy in TCRdb shows in-frame clones only, minus some. The sample has approximately 100,000 clones; around nine tenths are singletons. V shed 5 bases and J 4 bases; nucleotides not matched to a gene: 8. The CDR3 has 14 residues. Germline V gene lookup returns CDR1 MDHEN and CDR2 SYDVKM. The rearrangement joins TRBV28 to TRBJ2-7, with 7 bases matching TRBD1. Specimen: blood. This clonotype was obtained from a person aged 18 to 70 in good health. CDR3: CASSPPLRGYEQYF. The CDR3 nucleotides are TGTGCCAGCAGTCCCCCTCTCAGGGGGTACGAGCAGTACTTC.